This is a list of T cell receptor beta chains from one sample in a study of OX40 agonist ivuxolimab in advanced cancers. Clones were sequenced by immunoSEQ multiplex PCR, and TCRdb holds only the in-frame ones, with some missing. The sample lists tens of thousands of clones, about 85% occurring once. Source: CD4+ or CD8+ T cells sorted from blood, taken in a trial of the OX40 agonist ivuxolimab. Receptor source: an adult with an advanced solid tumor such as melanoma, head and neck, liver or kidney cancer. The CDR3 runs from the conserved cysteine through the conserved F or W. The order of the fields is D gene, V gene, J gene, clone size, CDR3 protein, CDR3 DNA. D genes are given only for firm matches. Some rows mark clone size as missing; the rest say once, few, many or name a class of expanded clone.

NA	TRBV25-1	TRBJ2-3	once	CASSERQGGDTQYF	TGTGCCAGCAGTGAACGACAGGGAGGGGATACGCAGTATTTT
NA	TRBV4-1	TRBJ2-7	NA	CASSQGGSSYEQYF	TGCGCCAGCAGCCAAGGGGGCAGTTCCTACGAGCAGTACTTC
NA	TRBV30	TRBJ2-2	few	CAWSVPGSGTGELFF	TGTGCCTGGAGTGTGCCCGGCAGTGGGACCGGGGAGCTGTTTTTT
NA	TRBV19	TRBJ2-2	NA	CASSIDYGENTGELFF	TGTGCCAGTAGTATAGATTATGGGGAGAACACCGGGGAGCTGTTTTTT
TRBD1	TRBV29-1	TRBJ2-7	NA	CSVATQGVFSNEQYF	TGCAGCGTTGCCACTCAGGGGGTTTTTAGTAACGAGCAGTACTTC
NA	TRBV2	TRBJ1-1	NA	CASSKGGGMNTEAFF	TGTGCCAGCAGTAAAGGGGGGGGGATGAACACTGAAGCTTTCTTT
NA	TRBV5-4	TRBJ2-5	NA	CASSSGLGVETQYF	TGTGCCAGCAGCTCGGGACTGGGGGTAGAGACCCAGTACTTC
NA	TRBV5-1	TRBJ2-1	NA	CASSLTKAQFF	TGCGCCAGCAGCTTAACTAAGGCTCAGTTCTTC
TRBD1	TRBV19	TRBJ1-4	few	CASSLQQGEKLFF	TGTGCCAGTAGCCTCCAACAGGGGGAAAAACTGTTTTTT
NA	TRBV6-4	TRBJ2-2	NA	CASSGRLNTGELFF	TGTGCCAGCAGTGGCAGATTGAACACCGGGGAGCTGTTTTTT
TRBD1	TRBV10-1	TRBJ1-5	NA	CASRPSGGQGQPQHF	TGCGCCAGCAGACCCAGCGGAGGACAGGGCCAGCCCCAGCATTTT
NA	TRBV10-3	TRBJ2-2	NA	CAITGKNTGELFF	TGTGCCATCACAGGCAAGAACACCGGGGAGCTGTTTTTT
NA	TRBV6-6	TRBJ2-1	NA	CASSYPGTLTNNEQFF	TGTGCCAGCAGTTACCCCGGGACCCTAACTAACAATGAGCAGTTCTTC
NA	TRBV6-6	TRBJ2-5	NA	CASSYNGETQYF	TGTGCCAGCAGTTACAACGGAGAGACCCAGTACTTC
TRBD1	TRBV5-1	TRBJ2-1	NA	CASFPGQGAGNEQFF	TGCGCCAGTTTTCCGGGACAGGGAGCGGGCAATGAGCAGTTCTTC
NA	TRBV9	TRBJ1-6	NA	CASSVAGGSPLHF	TGTGCCAGCAGCGTAGCCGGGGGTTCACCCCTCCACTTT
TRBD2	TRBV23-1	TRBJ2-5	NA	CASSQGLAGGGETQYF	TGCGCCAGCAGTCAGGGACTAGCGGGAGGAGGTGAGACCCAGTACTTC
NA	TRBV9	TRBJ1-4	NA	CASSGLGDANEKLFF	TGTGCCAGCAGCGGTCTAGGGGACGCTAATGAAAAACTGTTTTTT
TRBD1	TRBV5-4	TRBJ2-5	once	CASSTYSGTGILETQYF	TGTGCCAGCAGCACCTACTCCGGGACAGGCATTTTGGAGACCCAGTACTTC
NA	TRBV6-6	TRBJ1-2	NA	CASTVVGGYGYTF	TGTGCCAGCACGGTCGTGGGCGGCTATGGCTACACCTTC
TRBD1	TRBV28	TRBJ1-2	NA	CASRQGIDYGYTF	TGTGCCAGCCGACAGGGGATCGACTATGGCTACACCTTC
NA	TRBV5-5	TRBJ2-7	NA	CASSHPGTLSYEQYF	TGTGCCAGCAGCCACCCCGGGACTCTGTCTTACGAGCAGTACTTC
TRBD1	TRBV5-5	TRBJ1-2	once	CASSPQGQVYGYTF	TGTGCCAGCAGCCCACAGGGGCAAGTCTATGGCTACACCTTC
TRBD1	TRBV7-8	TRBJ1-1	NA	CASSAGDRGLNTEAFF	TGTGCCAGCAGCGCGGGGGACAGAGGGTTGAACACTGAAGCTTTCTTT
NA	TRBV19	TRBJ1-1	NA	CASSRSMRTEAFF	TGTGCCAGTAGTAGGTCAATGAGGACTGAAGCTTTCTTT
NA	TRBV12-5	TRBJ2-3	NA	CASGLSDTQYF	TGTGCTAGTGGTTTGAGCGATACGCAGTATTTT
NA	TRBV14	TRBJ1-5	NA	CASSQDSNQPQHF	TGTGCCAGCAGCCAAGACAGTAATCAGCCCCAGCATTTT
NA	TRBV19	TRBJ1-5	NA	CASSATADNQPQHF	TGTGCCAGTAGTGCGACAGCGGATAATCAGCCCCAGCATTTT
NA	TRBV19	TRBJ1-5	NA	CASRPTAGTSNQPQHF	TGTGCCAGTAGACCGACAGCGGGGACGTCGAATCAGCCCCAGCATTTT